These T cell receptor beta chains were read from a single sample in a study of graft-versus-host responses after intestinal transplantation. Sequencing was performed with immunoSEQ multiplex PCR; in TCRdb, only in-frame clones are kept and a portion is missing. Here the sample spans some 100,000 clones, approximately 90% being singletons. Their antigen targets remain unknown. The sequencing used unstimulated CD8+ T cells sorted from spleen or lymph node cells, collected before intestinal transplant. All receptors derive from a human donor who received an intestinal transplant. Each CDR3 is given with its conserved first and last residue. Each record gives: D gene, J gene, V gene, clone size, CDR3 protein, CDR3 DNA. The D gene is left open where the match is weak. Clone size is given for some rows only: seen once, a few or many times, or a class if the clone is expanded.

D: TRBD2; J: TRBJ2-7; V: TRBV14; size: -; CDR3: CASTGLGLAELGSYEQYF; DNA: TGTGCCAGCACGGGATTGGGACTAGCAGAGTTAGGGAGCTACGAGCAGTACTTC
D: -; J: TRBJ2-1; V: TRBV7-6; size: -; CDR3: CASSLVLGSHNEQFF; DNA: TGTGCCAGCAGCTTAGTGTTAGGAAGCCACAATGAGCAGTTCTTC
D: -; J: TRBJ1-2; V: TRBV2; size: -; CDR3: CASSRTGRHYGYTF; DNA: TGTGCCAGCAGTCGGACGGGCAGACACTATGGCTACACCTTC
D: -; J: TRBJ2-5; V: TRBV5-1; size: once; CDR3: CASSLVERRYQETQYF; DNA: TGCGCCAGCAGCTTAGTAGAGCGAAGGTACCAAGAGACCCAGTACTTC
D: -; J: TRBJ2-5; V: TRBV6-5; size: -; CDR3: CASGLIYEYQETQYF; DNA: TGTGCCAGCGGATTGATTTACGAGTACCAAGAGACCCAGTACTTC
D: -; J: TRBJ1-3; V: TRBV10-3; size: -; CDR3: CAISESKIGNTIYF; DNA: TGTGCCATCAGTGAGTCGAAAATTGGAAACACCATATATTTT
D: -; J: TRBJ1-1; V: TRBV10-3; size: few; CDR3: CAISESGADTEAFF; DNA: TGTGCCATCAGTGAGTCCGGCGCGGACACTGAAGCTTTCTTT
D: -; J: TRBJ2-1; V: TRBV6-1; size: -; CDR3: CASSEGIQYSPYNEQFF; DNA: TGTGCCAGCAGTGAAGGTATTCAGTACAGTCCCTACAATGAGCAGTTCTTC
D: TRBD2; J: TRBJ2-2; V: TRBV6-1; size: -; CDR3: CASSEELAGVGELFF; DNA: TGTGCCAGCAGTGAAGAACTAGCGGGAGTCGGGGAGCTGTTTTTT
D: -; J: TRBJ2-3; V: TRBV7-9; size: -; CDR3: CASSLAQVGPDTQYF; DNA: TGTGCCAGCAGCTTAGCGCAGGTGGGCCCAGATACGCAGTATTTT
D: -; J: TRBJ2-7; V: TRBV15; size: -; CDR3: CATSPRQVLSYEQYF; DNA: TGTGCCACCAGCCCGCGACAGGTTCTCTCCTACGAGCAGTACTTC
D: -; J: TRBJ2-7; V: TRBV6-5; size: -; CDR3: CASSVTAPFEQYF; DNA: TGTGCCAGCAGTGTTACGGCGCCGTTCGAGCAGTACTTC
D: -; J: TRBJ2-7; V: TRBV7-2; size: -; CDR3: CASSLDAGSYEQYF; DNA: TGTGCCAGCAGCTTAGACGCAGGGTCCTACGAGCAGTACTTC
D: -; J: TRBJ1-5; V: TRBV7-6; size: -; CDR3: CASSLSGQGQPQHF; DNA: TGTGCCAGCAGCTTAAGCGGGCAGGGACAGCCCCAGCATTTT
D: -; J: TRBJ2-7; V: TRBV6-5; size: few; CDR3: CASSYSSTYEQYF; DNA: TGTGCCAGCAGTTACTCGAGCACCTACGAGCAGTACTTC
D: -; J: TRBJ2-1; V: TRBV4-1; size: -; CDR3: CASSLASWHEQFF; DNA: TGCGCCAGCAGCCTTGCTTCTTGGCATGAGCAGTTCTTC
D: TRBD2; J: TRBJ2-5; V: TRBV12-5; size: -; CDR3: CASALAGAQETQYF; DNA: TGTGCTAGTGCCCTAGCGGGAGCCCAAGAGACCCAGTACTTC
D: TRBD2; J: TRBJ2-1; V: TRBV6-4; size: -; CDR3: CASSETASGNNEQFF; DNA: TGTGCCAGCAGTGAAACAGCTAGCGGGAATAACGAGCAGTTCTTC
D: TRBD2; J: TRBJ2-2; V: TRBV27; size: -; CDR3: CASSLGLAGPTGELFF; DNA: TGTGCCAGCAGTTTAGGCCTAGCGGGACCCACCGGGGAGCTGTTTTTT
D: -; J: TRBJ2-7; V: TRBV28; size: -; CDR3: CASTHWRGKDEQYF; DNA: TGTGCCAGCACGCATTGGCGGGGCAAGGACGAGCAGTACTTC
D: -; J: TRBJ1-2; V: TRBV30; size: -; CDR3: CALRTGVKSYGYTF; DNA: TGTGCCCTCCGGACGGGGGTAAAAAGCTATGGCTACACCTTC
D: -; J: TRBJ2-1; V: TRBV29-1; size: -; CDR3: CSVGARRDYNEQFF; DNA: TGCAGCGTGGGGGCCCGACGAGACTACAATGAGCAGTTCTTC